This T cell receptor (beta chain) was documented in a study of shared clonotypes between healthy human individuals. Study findings and constraints: The donor pool, a small one, limited the genetic and exposure-history diversity represented. Sampling covered blood only; tissue repertoires likely differ.

Germline lookup yields CDR1 SGDLS and CDR2 YYNGEE. The length of the CDR3 is 15 residues. Germline trimming cut 4 bases from V and 8 bases from J; bases unmatched to any gene: 6. Each replicate PCR on the sorted subsets used about 0.2 ug DNA (roughly 30,000 T cell genomes). Method: immunoSEQ multiplex PCR; TCRdb's copy keeps in-frame clones and lacks some. The sample yields some 700,000 clones, about 90% seen once. Comment on this clone: What it recognizes is unknown.

The V and J genes are TRBV9 and TRBJ2-3; 14 bases line up with TRBD2. The material sequenced was memory CD8+ T cells from PBMCs. Subset meaning: CD45RO+ cells pooled with CCR7-negative TemRA cells. The receptor was derived from a man aged 18 to 30 in good health. Some clones in this sample may be carry-over from other donors' samples. The CDR3 is CASSLGTSGSSTQYF. The CDR3 DNA reads as TGTGCCAGCAGCCTCGGGACTAGCGGGAGCTCTACGCAGTATTTT. Combining the CDR3 with reference TRBV9 and TRBJ2-3 gives the whole variable domain DSGVTQTPKHLITATGQRVTLRCSPRSGDLSVYWYQQSLDQGLQFLIQYYNGEERAKGNILERFSAQQFPDLHSELNLSSLELGDSALYFCASSLGTSGSSTQYFGPGTRLTVL.